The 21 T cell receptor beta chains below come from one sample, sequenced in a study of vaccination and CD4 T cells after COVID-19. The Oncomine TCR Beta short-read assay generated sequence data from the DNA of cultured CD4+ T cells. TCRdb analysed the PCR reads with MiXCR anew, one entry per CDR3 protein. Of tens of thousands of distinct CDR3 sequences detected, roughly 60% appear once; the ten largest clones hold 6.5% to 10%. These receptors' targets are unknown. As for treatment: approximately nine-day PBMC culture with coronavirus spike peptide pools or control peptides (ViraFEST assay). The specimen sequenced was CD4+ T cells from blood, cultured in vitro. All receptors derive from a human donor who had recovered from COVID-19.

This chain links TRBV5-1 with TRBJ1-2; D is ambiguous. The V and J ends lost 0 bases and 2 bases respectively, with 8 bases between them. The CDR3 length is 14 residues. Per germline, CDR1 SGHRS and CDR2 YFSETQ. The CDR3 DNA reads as TGCGCCAGCAGCTTGGGTCACCCCAACTATGGCTACACCTTC. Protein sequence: CASSLGHPNYGYTF. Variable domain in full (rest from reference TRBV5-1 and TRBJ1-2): KAGVTQTPRYLIKTRGQQVTLSCSPISGHRSVSWYQQTPGQGLQFLFEYFSETQRNKGNFPGRFSGRQFSNSRSEMNVSTLELGDSALYLCASSLGHPNYGYTFGSGTRLTVV.

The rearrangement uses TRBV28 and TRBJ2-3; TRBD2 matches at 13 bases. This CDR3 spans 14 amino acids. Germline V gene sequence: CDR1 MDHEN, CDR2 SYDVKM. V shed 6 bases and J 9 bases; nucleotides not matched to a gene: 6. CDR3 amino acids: CASSRTSGRGTQYF. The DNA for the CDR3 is TGTGCCAGCAGCCGTACTAGCGGGAGGGGGACGCAGTATTTT.

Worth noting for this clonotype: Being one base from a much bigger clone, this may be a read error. The CDR3 DNA reads as TGTGCCAGCAGCTCCCGGGGTAGCAATCAGCCCCAGCATTTT. This sequence encodes CASSSRGSNQPQHF. The chain is built from TRBV4-2 and TRBJ1-5; the D is unclear. Trimming cost V 5 bases and J 0 bases, with 8 bases left between them. The germline V gene has CDR1 LGHNA and CDR2 YNFKEQ. There are 14 residues in the CDR3.

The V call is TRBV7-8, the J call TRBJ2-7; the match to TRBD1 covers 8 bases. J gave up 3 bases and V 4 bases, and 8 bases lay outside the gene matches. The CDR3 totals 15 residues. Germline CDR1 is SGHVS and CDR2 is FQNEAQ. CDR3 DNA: TGTGCCAGCAGCTCGAGGACAGGGCGCTTCTACGAGCAGTACTTC. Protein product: CASSSRTGRFYEQYF.

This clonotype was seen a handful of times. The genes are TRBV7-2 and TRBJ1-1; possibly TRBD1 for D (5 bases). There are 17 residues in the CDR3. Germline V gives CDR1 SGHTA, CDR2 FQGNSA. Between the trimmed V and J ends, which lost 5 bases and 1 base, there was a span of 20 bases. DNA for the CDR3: TGTGCCAGCAGCCTCGGAAGAGGGGCCGTAAAGAACACTGAAGCTTTCTTT. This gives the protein CASSLGRGAVKNTEAFF.

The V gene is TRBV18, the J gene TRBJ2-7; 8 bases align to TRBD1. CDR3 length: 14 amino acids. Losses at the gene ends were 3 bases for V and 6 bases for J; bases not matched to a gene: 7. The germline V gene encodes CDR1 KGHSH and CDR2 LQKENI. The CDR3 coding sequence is TGTGCCAGCTCACCCTCCGGACAGGGTCGCGAGCAGTACTTC. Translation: CASSPSGQGREQYF.

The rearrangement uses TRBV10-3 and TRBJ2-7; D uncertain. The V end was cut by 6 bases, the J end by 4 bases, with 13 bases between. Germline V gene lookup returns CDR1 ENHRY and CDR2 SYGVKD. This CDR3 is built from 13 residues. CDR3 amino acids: CAIRPQEGYEQYF. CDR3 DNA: TGTGCCATCAGGCCCCAGGAAGGATACGAGCAGTACTTC.

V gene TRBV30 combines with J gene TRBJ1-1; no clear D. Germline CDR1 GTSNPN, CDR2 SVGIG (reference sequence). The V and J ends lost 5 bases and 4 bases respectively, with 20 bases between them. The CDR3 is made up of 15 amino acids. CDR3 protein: CAWEPGLKLGTEAFF. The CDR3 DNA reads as TGTGCCTGGGAGCCCGGCCTTAAGTTAGGCACTGAAGCTTTCTTT.

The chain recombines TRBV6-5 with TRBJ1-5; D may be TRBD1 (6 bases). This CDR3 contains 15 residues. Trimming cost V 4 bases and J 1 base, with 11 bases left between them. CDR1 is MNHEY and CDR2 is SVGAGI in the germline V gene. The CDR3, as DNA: TGTGCCAGCAGTTTTACAGGGCGAAGCAATCAGCCCCAGCATTTT. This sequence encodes CASSFTGRSNQPQHF.

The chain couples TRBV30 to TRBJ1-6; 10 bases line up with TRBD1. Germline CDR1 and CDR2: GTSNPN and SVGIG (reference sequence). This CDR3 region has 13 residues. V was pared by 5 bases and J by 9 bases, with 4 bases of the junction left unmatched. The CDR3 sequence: CAWRGQGISPLHF. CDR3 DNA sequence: TGTGCCTGGCGGGGACAGGGGATTTCACCCCTCCACTTT.

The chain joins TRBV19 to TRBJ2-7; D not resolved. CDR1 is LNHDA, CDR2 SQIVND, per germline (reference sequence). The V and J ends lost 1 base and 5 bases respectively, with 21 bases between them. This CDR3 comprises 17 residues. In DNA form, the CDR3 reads TGTGCCAGTAGTATAGCTGTTGTCCCCTCCATTGTGGACGAGCAGTACTTC. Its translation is CASSIAVVPSIVDEQYF.

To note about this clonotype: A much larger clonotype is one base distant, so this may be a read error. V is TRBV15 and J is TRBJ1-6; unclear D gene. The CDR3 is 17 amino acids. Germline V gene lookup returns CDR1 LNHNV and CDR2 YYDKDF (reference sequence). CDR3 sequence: CAASRGLGSSYNSPLHF. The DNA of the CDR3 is TGTGCCGCCAGCAGAGGGTTAGGGAGCTCCTATAATTCACCCCTCCACTTT.

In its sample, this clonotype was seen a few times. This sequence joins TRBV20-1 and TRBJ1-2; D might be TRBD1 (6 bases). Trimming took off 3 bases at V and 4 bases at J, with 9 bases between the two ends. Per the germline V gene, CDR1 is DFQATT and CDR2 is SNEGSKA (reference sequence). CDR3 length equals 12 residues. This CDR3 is CSARGAGYGYTF. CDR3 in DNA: TGCAGTGCTAGGGGGGCCGGCTATGGCTACACCTTC.

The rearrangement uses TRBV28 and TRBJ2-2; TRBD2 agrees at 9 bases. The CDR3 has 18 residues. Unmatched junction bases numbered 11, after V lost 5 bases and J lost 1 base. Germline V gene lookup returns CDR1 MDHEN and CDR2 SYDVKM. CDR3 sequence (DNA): TGTGCCAGCAGTCCGCGGGGTGGCGGGAGGGGGAACACCGGGGAGCTGTTTTTT. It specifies CASSPRGGGRGNTGELFF.

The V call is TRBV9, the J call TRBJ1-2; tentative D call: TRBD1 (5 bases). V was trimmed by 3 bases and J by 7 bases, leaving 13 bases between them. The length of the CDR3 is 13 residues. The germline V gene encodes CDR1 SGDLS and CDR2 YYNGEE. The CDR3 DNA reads TGTGCCAGCAGCGAAGCGGGGGGAGGTGGCTACACCTTC. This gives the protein CASSEAGGGGYTF.

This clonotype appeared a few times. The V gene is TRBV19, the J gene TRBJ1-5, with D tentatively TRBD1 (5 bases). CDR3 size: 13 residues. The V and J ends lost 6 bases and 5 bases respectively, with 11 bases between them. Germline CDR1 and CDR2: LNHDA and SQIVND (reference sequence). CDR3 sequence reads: CASSLDRYQPQHF. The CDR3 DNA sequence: TGTGCCAGTAGCCTAGACAGATATCAGCCCCAGCATTTT.

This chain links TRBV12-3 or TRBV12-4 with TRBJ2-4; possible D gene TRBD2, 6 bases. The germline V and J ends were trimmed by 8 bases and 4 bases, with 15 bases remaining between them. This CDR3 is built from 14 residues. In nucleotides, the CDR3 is TGTGCCAGCGGCGAGGAGGGGAAGAAAAACATTCAGTACTTC. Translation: CASGEEGKKNIQYF.

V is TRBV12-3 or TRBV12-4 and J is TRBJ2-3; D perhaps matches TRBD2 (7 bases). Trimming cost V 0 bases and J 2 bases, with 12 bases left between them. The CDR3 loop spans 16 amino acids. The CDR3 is CASSLASGGSTDTQYF. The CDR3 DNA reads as TGTGCCAGCAGTTTAGCGTCGGGGGGCTCCACAGATACGCAGTATTTT.

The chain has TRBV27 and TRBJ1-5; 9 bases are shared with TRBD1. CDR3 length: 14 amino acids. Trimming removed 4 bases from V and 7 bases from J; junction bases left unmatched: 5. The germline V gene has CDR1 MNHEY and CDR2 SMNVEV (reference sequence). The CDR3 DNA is TGTGCCAGCAGTTCTGGGACAGGGTTCCAGCCCCAGCATTTT. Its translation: CASSSGTGFQPQHF.

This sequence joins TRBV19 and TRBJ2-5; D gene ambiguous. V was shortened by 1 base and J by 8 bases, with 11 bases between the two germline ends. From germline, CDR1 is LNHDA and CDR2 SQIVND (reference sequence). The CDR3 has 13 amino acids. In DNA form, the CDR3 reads TGTGCCAGTAGTATAGTTTCGGGTCCTACCCAGTACTTC. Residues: CASSIVSGPTQYF.

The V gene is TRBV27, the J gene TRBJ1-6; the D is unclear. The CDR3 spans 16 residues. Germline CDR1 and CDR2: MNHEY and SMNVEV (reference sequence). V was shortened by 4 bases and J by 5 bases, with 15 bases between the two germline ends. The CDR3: CASSYLEARNNSPLHF. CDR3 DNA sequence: TGTGCCAGCAGTTATCTGGAGGCCAGAAATAATTCACCCCTCCACTTT.